These T cell receptor beta chains were read from a single sample in a study of blood T cells in healthy people across ages. Each CDR3 protein gets one entry after TCRdb re-called the 5' RACE reads with MiXCR. The sample has 780,000 or so distinct CDR3 sequences; about 53% are singletons. Material: blood. All receptors derive from an older man in good health. The CDR3 runs from the conserved cysteine through the conserved F or W. A D gene is named only where the DNA matches it firmly. Clone size is given for some rows only: seen once, a few or many times, or a class if the clone is expanded.

D	V	length	size	J	CDR3	DNA
TRBD1	TRBV9	16	.	TRBJ1-6	CASSAALRGPDSPPHF	TGTGCCAGCAGCGCAGCTCTCAGGGGGCCGGATTCACCCCCCCACTTT
.	TRBV28	14	few	TRBJ2-7	CASSLRAGSYEQYF	TGTGCCAGCAGTTTGAGGGCGGGCTCCTACGAGCAGTACTTC
.	TRBV27	13	.	TRBJ2-3	CASSTFGTDTQYF	TGTGCCAGCAGTACCTTCGGCACAGATACGCAGTATTTT
.	TRBV5-1	12	.	TRBJ2-1	CASSFRADEQFF	TGCGCCAGCAGCTTCAGGGCAGATGAGCAGTTCTTC
.	TRBV11-2	17	.	TRBJ2-1	CASSLGTTGGVGNEQFF	TGTGCCAGCAGCTTAGGGACGACAGGTGGGGTCGGGAATGAGCAGTTCTTC
TRBD1	TRBV7-2	17	.	TRBJ1-2	CASSSPDREGTNYGYTF	TGTGCCAGCAGCTCCCCGGACAGGGAAGGAACTAACTATGGCTACACCTTC
TRBD2	TRBV10-3	15	.	TRBJ2-3	CAISASGTSTDTQYF	TGTGCCATCAGTGCTAGCGGGACCAGCACAGATACGCAGTATTTT
TRBD1	TRBV25-1	11	.	TRBJ2-7	CATGQGYEQYF	TGTGCCACGGGACAGGGGTACGAGCAGTACTTC
.	TRBV29-1	11	.	TRBJ1-2	CSGQQGYGYTF	TGCAGCGGGCAACAGGGCTATGGCTACACCTTC
.	TRBV27	14	.	TRBJ1-5	CASSLAGGYQPQHF	TGTGCCAGCAGTTTGGCGGGGGGGTATCAGCCCCAGCATTTT
.	TRBV7-2	13	.	TRBJ1-2	CASATDSYEGYTF	TGTGCCAGTGCCACAGATTCATATGAGGGCTACACCTTC
TRBD2	TRBV29-1	16	.	TRBJ2-1	CSAVNLGGLGYNEQFF	TGCAGCGCCGTCAACCTCGGGGGACTAGGTTACAATGAGCAGTTCTTC
TRBD1	TRBV20-1	14	.	TRBJ2-1	CSATGTGDYNEQFF	TGCAGTGCTACCGGGACAGGGGATTACAATGAGCAGTTCTTC
TRBD2	TRBV7-9	14	.	TRBJ2-7	CASSPGGVPYEQYF	TGTGCCAGCAGCCCGGGGGGGGTGCCTTACGAGCAGTACTTC
.	TRBV4-2	15	.	TRBJ2-5	CASSQEGQGMETQYF	TGTGCCAGCAGCCAAGAAGGACAAGGGATGGAGACCCAGTACTTC
TRBD2	TRBV4-2	17	.	TRBJ2-4	CASSQDTSGLAKNVQYF	TGTGCCAGCAGCCAAGATACCAGCGGACTAGCCAAAAACGTTCAGTACTTC